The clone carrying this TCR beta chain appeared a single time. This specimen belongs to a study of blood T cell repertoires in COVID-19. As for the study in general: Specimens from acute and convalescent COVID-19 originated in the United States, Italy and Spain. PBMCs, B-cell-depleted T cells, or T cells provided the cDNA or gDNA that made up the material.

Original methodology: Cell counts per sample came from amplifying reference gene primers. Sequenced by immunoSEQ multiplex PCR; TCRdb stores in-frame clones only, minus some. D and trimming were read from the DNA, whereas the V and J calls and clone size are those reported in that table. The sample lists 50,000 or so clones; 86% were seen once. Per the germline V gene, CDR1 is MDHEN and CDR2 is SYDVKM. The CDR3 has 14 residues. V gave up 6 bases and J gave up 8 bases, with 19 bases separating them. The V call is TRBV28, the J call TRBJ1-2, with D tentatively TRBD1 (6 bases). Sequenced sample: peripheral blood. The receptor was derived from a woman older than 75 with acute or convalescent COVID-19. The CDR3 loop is CASRFTGTPPGYTF. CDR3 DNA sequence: TGTGCCAGCAGATTTACAGGGACCCCGCCCGGCTACACCTTC.